This TCR beta chain was obtained from a study of shared clonotypes between healthy human individuals. Across the study: The donors, a couple of women and three men, were aged 18 to 49. General study points: What naive subsets generally showed was a larger estimated richness than memory subsets showed.

Naive CD8 cells lacked CD45RO, underwent positive selection for CCR7 and left out terminally differentiated effector memory CD45RA+ cells. Note on this clone: The antigen remains unidentified.

Genomic DNA from each subset was divided evenly over several immunoSEQ plates. Some clones are missing from TCRdb's copy, which holds only in-frame ones; the method was immunoSEQ multiplex PCR. Of just over 2,000,000 clones listed, about 95% are singletons. The receptor was derived from a man aged 18 to 35 in good health. The sample consisted of naive CD8+ T cells sorted from blood.

CDR3 DNA: TGTGCCAGCAGCTCTTTAGCGGGAGGGTACGAGCAGTACTTC. Amino acid sequence: CASSSLAGGYEQYF. This chain uses TRBV11-2 with TRBJ2-7, with 11 nucleotides matching TRBD2. The CDR3 extends over 14 amino acids. CDR1 is SGHAT and CDR2 is FQNNGV in the germline V gene. V dropped 4 bases and J dropped 4; count of bases not matched to a gene: 3. Full variable domain (remainder filled in from reference TRBV11-2 and TRBJ2-7): EAGVAQSPRYKIIEKRQSVAFWCNPISGHATLYWYQQILGQGPKLLIQFQNNGVVDDSQLPKDRFSAERLKGVDSTLKIQPAKLEDSAVYLCASSSLAGGYEQYFGPGTRLTVT.